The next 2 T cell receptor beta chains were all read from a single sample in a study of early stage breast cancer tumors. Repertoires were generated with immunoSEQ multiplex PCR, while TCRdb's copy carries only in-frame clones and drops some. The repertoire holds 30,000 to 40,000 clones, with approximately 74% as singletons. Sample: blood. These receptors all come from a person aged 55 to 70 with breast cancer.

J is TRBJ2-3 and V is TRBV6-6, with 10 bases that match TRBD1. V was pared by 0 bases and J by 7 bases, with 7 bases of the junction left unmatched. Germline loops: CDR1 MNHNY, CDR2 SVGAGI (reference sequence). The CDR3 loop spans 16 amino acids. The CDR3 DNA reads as TGTGCCAGCAGTTACTCGCAGTGGGACAGGGGCTATACGCAGTATTTT. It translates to CASSYSQWDRGYTQYF.

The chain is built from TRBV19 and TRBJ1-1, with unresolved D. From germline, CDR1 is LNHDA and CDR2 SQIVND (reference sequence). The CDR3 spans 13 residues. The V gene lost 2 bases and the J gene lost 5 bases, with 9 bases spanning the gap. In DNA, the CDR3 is TGTGCCAGTAGTATAAGGGTGGAAACTGAAGCTTTCTTT. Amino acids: CASSIRVETEAFF.